The T cell receptor beta chain under discussion was sequenced for a study of blood T cell repertoires in COVID-19. The protocol was immunoSEQ multiplex PCR, while the TCRdb copy is restricted to in-frame clones and leaves out a portion. The table has about 130,000 clones, around 85% seen once; the top ten hold 4.3%. The sequence was obtained from a human donor in a cohort sampled during active COVID-19. Sequencing was carried out using peripheral blood.

DNA of the CDR3: TGTGCCAGCGCCGGACAGGCGTTTTTGGAGACCCAGTACTTC. Translated: CASAGQAFLETQYF. The chain links TRBV7-2 to TRBJ2-5; 7 nucleotides agree with TRBD1. The CDR3 has 14 amino acids. Germline lookup yields CDR1 SGHTA and CDR2 FQGNSA. V was clipped by 8 bases and J by 5 bases; unmatched bases: 11.